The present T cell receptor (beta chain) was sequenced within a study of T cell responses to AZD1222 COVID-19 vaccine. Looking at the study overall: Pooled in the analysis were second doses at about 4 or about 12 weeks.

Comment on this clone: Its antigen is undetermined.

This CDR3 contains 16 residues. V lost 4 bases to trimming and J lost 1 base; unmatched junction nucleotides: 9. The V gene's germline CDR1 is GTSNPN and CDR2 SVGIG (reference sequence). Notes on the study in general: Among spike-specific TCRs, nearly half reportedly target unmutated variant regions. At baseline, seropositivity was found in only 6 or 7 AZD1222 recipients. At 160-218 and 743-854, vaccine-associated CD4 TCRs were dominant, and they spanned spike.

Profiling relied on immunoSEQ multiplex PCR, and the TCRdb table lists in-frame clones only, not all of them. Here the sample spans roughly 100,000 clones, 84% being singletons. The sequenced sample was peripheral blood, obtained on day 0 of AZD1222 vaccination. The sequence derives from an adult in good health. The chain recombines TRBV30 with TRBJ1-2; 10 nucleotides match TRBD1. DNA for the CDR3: TGTGCCTGGAATAAAGGACAGGGGGTCCTTAACTATGGCTACACCTTC. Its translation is CAWNKGQGVLNYGYTF.